This entry lists 15 T cell receptor beta chains sequenced from one sample in a study of CD8+CD57+ T cells in acquired aplastic anemia. Genomic DNA was employed as the template in profiling TCR beta VDJ and CDR3. From the reads, TCRdb called clonotypes with MiXCR, one entry per CDR3 protein. Here the sample spans about 110,000 distinct CDR3 sequences, around 50% being singletons. Sequencing was performed on sorted CD4+, CD8+, or CD8+CD57+ T cells (not recorded which) from PBMCs. Receptors were obtained from a human donor in good health, serving as a control.

The chain combines TRBV15 with TRBJ2-1, with 8 bases matching TRBD2. The length of the CDR3 is 16 residues. Germline-derived CDR1 and CDR2 are LNHNV and YYDKDF (reference sequence). V was pared by 2 bases and J by 5 bases, with 8 bases of the junction left unmatched. The CDR3 protein is CATSRNAGGQNNEQFF. The DNA for the CDR3 is TGTGCCACCAGCAGAAACGCGGGAGGACAGAACAATGAGCAGTTCTTC.

Ten or more counts support this clonotype. The chain joins TRBV20-1 to TRBJ2-3, with a tentative D call TRBD2 (5 bases). V was clipped by 0 bases and J by 5 bases, with 27 bases between them. Germline values: CDR1 DFQATT, CDR2 SNEGSKA (reference sequence). The CDR3 extends over 19 amino acids. In DNA, the CDR3 is TGCAGTGCTAGAGATCGGGGTTGGGCATTGACTCAACCCCAAGATACGCAGTATTTT. Encoded protein: CSARDRGWALTQPQDTQYF.

A few counts support this clonotype. V is TRBV15 and J is TRBJ2-7, with 10 bases fitting TRBD1. V dropped 0 bases and J dropped 4; count of bases not matched to a gene: 3. The length of the CDR3 is 15 residues. Germline values: CDR1 LNHNV, CDR2 YYDKDF (reference sequence). This CDR3 is CATSRDRTGGYEQYF. CDR3 coding DNA: TGTGCCACCAGCAGAGATAGGACAGGGGGGTACGAGCAGTACTTC.

Ten or more counts support this clonotype. The chain links TRBV19 to TRBJ2-7, with D possibly being TRBD1 (6 bases). Looked up from germline, CDR1 is LNHDA and CDR2 is SQIVND (reference sequence). This CDR3 has 16 amino acids. The V gene lost 3 bases and the J gene lost 0 bases, with 15 bases spanning the gap. Written as DNA, the CDR3 is TGTGCCAGTAGTATCAAACTACCGGACAGCTCCTACGAGCAGTACTTC. Its translation is CASSIKLPDSSYEQYF.

The chain has TRBV2 and TRBJ2-5, with D possibly being TRBD2 (5 bases). Looked up from germline, CDR1 is SNHLY and CDR2 is FYNNEI. The CDR3 has 13 residues. The V and J ends lost 8 bases and 4 bases respectively, with 14 bases between them. The CDR3 DNA reads TGTGCCAGCGGCGAGCGGTGGGGAGAGACCCAGTACTTC. Amino acid sequence: CASGERWGETQYF.

There are many counts of this clonotype. The genes are TRBV5-6 and TRBJ1-6, with D hard to call. The CDR3 consists of 16 residues. The germline V and J ends were trimmed by 0 bases and 0 bases, with 7 bases remaining between them. Looked up from germline, CDR1 is SGHDT and CDR2 is YYEEEE. CDR3 nucleotide sequence: TGTGCCAGCAGCTTGGTGGGAAGCTCCTATAATTCACCCCTCCACTTT. Its protein is CASSLVGSSYNSPLHF. The full variable domain, rest sourced from reference TRBV5-6 and TRBJ1-6, is DAGVTQSPTHLIKTRGQQVTLRCSPKSGHDTVSWYQQALGQGPQFIFQYYEEEERQRGNFPDRFSGHQFPNYSSELNVNALLLGDSALYLCASSLVGSSYNSPLHFGNGTRLTVT.

For this clonotype: The junction departs from germline at one end; a sequencing error may be responsible. The CDR3 loop reads CASSDYFYEQYF. The DNA for the CDR3 is TGTGCCAGTAGTGACTACTTCTACGAGCAGTACTTC. This chain connects TRBV25-1 to TRBJ2-7, with a weak D call TRBD2 (5 bases). This CDR3 spans 12 amino acids. The germline gives CDR1 MGHDK, CDR2 SYGVNS.

This clonotype occurred once. The chain carries TRBV2 and TRBJ1-2; D may be TRBD1 (5 bases). Trimming took 3 bases from V and 2 from J, leaving 13 bases between them. CDR1 and CDR2 from the germline V gene are SNHLY and FYNNEI. CDR3 length: 15 amino acids. CDR3: CASSDPGTVNYGYTF. The CDR3 nucleotides are TGTGCCAGCAGTGACCCTGGGACCGTCAACTATGGCTACACCTTC.

CDR3 in amino acids: CASSERGTAYYEQYF. The CDR3 region has the DNA TGTGCCAGCAGCGAGCGGGGCACAGCCTACTACGAGCAGTACTTC. The chain carries TRBV7-6 and TRBJ2-7; 7 bases are shared with TRBD2. Germline V gives CDR1 SGHVS, CDR2 FNYEAQ. The CDR3 sequence is 15 residues long. V was pared by 5 bases and J by 3 bases, with 10 bases of the junction left unmatched.

This clonotype was found a few times. The chain employs TRBV10-3 and TRBJ2-1; 10 bases are shared with TRBD2. Germline trimming cut 2 bases from V and 5 bases from J; bases unmatched to any gene: 6. CDR3 length: 16 residues. Per germline, CDR1 ENHRY and CDR2 SYGVKD. CDR3 amino acids: CAISEKRTSGDNEQFF. DNA for the CDR3: TGTGCCATCAGTGAGAAGAGGACTAGCGGAGACAATGAGCAGTTCTTC.

As concerns this clonotype: Because it lacks the conserved phenylalanine or tryptophan at the end, this CDR3 is likely a read error. The V call is TRBV7-6, the J call TRBJ2-7, with 7 bases matching TRBD1. The CDR3 has 13 residues. CDR1 and CDR2 from the germline V gene are SGHVS and FNYEAQ. The CDR3 coding sequence is TGTGCCATCAGCTTAGACAGGGACTACGAGCAGTACCTC. Its translation is CAISLDRDYEQYL.

This clonotype was recorded at least ten times. The chain has TRBV19 and TRBJ1-1; D is ambiguous. Germline V gene lookup returns CDR1 LNHDA and CDR2 SQIVND (reference sequence). The CDR3 has 13 amino acids. Trimming stripped 3 bases from V and 0 bases from J, with 5 bases between. CDR3 region: CASSISVNTEAFF. CDR3 DNA: TGTGCCAGTAGTATTTCCGTGAACACTGAAGCTTTCTTT.

This clonotype was seen ten or more times. One junction end does not reproduce the germline sequence, and a read error may be involved. The CDR3 loop reads CASSLGDPPYNEQFF. The DNA of the CDR3 is TGTGCTAGCAGCTTAGGGGACCCTCCCTACAATGAGCAGTTCTTC. The chain uses TRBV7-7 and TRBJ2-1; D assignment may be TRBD1 or TRBD2 (5 bases each). The germline V gene encodes CDR1 SSHAT and CDR2 FNYEAQ (reference sequence). The CDR3 has 15 amino acids.

This clonotype was recorded many times. This chain joins TRBV2 and TRBJ2-2; tentative D call: TRBD2 (7 bases). Germline loops: CDR1 SNHLY, CDR2 FYNNEI. The CDR3 runs 16 residues. V lost 3 bases and J 4 bases, leaving 15 bases between the germline ends. CDR3 sequence: CASSEERRGLTGELFF. As DNA, the CDR3 is TGTGCCAGCAGTGAGGAACGGCGGGGGCTCACCGGGGAGCTGTTTTTT.

This clonotype showed up just a few times. CDR3 in DNA: TGTGCCAGCAGCTTACATACCGATACGCAGTATTTT. Its protein product is CASSLHTDTQYF. The chain has TRBV11-2 and TRBJ2-3; D not resolved. Germline-derived CDR1 and CDR2 are SGHAT and FQNNGV. This CDR3 has 12 amino acids. The ends were cut back, 2 bases at V and 6 bases at J, with 6 bases in the middle.